The present T cell receptor (beta chain) was sequenced within a study of T cells after yellow fever vaccination. As TCR cDNA was made by 5'RACE template switching, a universal primer site and UMIs were added. Each CDR3 protein is one row after TCRdb ran MiXCR on the 5' RACE reads. The table has 100,000 to 150,000 distinct CDR3 sequences, about 7% seen once. This CDR3 contains 14 residues. With 6 bases removed from V and 1 base from J, the gap between germline ends came to 9 bases. The germline CDR1 and CDR2 sequences are SNHLY and FYNNEI. This clonotype was seen repeatedly, ten times or more. The source of this sequence is a man younger than 30 who received the YFV17D yellow fever vaccine. The sequences come from CD4+ T cells sorted from PBMCs, collected 10 days after the first yellow fever vaccination. This chain links TRBV2 with TRBJ2-2; unclear D gene. In nucleotides, the CDR3 is TGTGCCAGCAGAAAGATATTGAACACCGGGGAGCTGTTTTTT. This encodes CASRKILNTGELFF.